This TCR beta chain came from a study of OX40 agonist ivuxolimab in advanced cancers. Assay: immunoSEQ multiplex PCR; the TCRdb copy retains only in-frame clones and omits some. There are some 49,000 clones in the sample; about 88% occur only once, and approximately 52% lies in the top ten. This clonotype was obtained from an adult with an advanced solid tumor such as melanoma, head and neck, liver or kidney cancer. Here the sequenced sample was CD4+ or CD8+ T cells sorted from blood, taken in a trial of the OX40 agonist ivuxolimab.

CDR3 in amino acids: CASSLGRGTSYEQYF. The DNA of the CDR3 is TGTGCCAGCAGCTTAGGAAGGGGTACCTCCTACGAGCAGTACTTC. The chain links TRBV7-2 to TRBJ2-7, with TRBD1 as a possible D gene (5 bases). The CDR3 runs 15 residues. Germline V gene lookup returns CDR1 SGHTA and CDR2 FQGNSA. The ends were cut back, 1 base at V and 0 bases at J, with 10 bases in the middle.